The clone carrying this T cell receptor beta chain was seen just once. Germline CDR1 SGDLS, CDR2 YYNGEE. Germline trimming cut 5 bases from V and 2 bases from J; bases unmatched to any gene: 5. The CDR3 contains 14 residues. Living in about two dozen US areas, the participants were between roughly 18 and 95 years of age. This specimen comes from a study of blood T cell repertoires in COVID-19. The assay was immunoSEQ multiplex PCR, and TCRdb's table has in-frame clones only and misses some. The sample gives about 270,000 clones, approximately 89% of which show up once; around 2.8% is in the top ten. J is TRBJ2-7 and V is TRBV9; 9 bases align to TRBD1. The sequenced sample was PBMCs or T cells enriched from blood (not recorded which). The sequence was collected from a man between 40 and 49 years old who had been exposed to COVID-19. CDR3 protein: CASSQGQGAYEQYF. The DNA for the CDR3 is TGTGCCAGCAGTCAGGGACAGGGAGCCTACGAGCAGTACTTC.